This TCR beta chain stems from a study of blood T cell repertoires in COVID-19 (dated by TCRdb to the early 2020s). At the level of the whole study: Collaborator samples came from the United States, Italy and Spain and covered acute and convalescent phases of COVID-19. A de-identified subject ID, COVID-19 status, age in years and sex were almost always included in the sample metadata. The repertoires were released in a freely available public database meant as a resource for research on the immune response to SARS-CoV-2. Samples came from the ongoing ImmuneRACE study (first 160 participants) plus 1,254 subjects from 6 global collaborators. The dataset comprised deeply sampled blood TCRbeta repertoires from subjects exposed to, actively infected with, or recovered from COVID-19. The prospective study material was composed of cDNA or gDNA derived from T cells, B-cell-depleted T cells, or PBMCs. Where HLA class I and class II types were available, the types were taken from metadata supplied by the sample provider, not from assay-based typing.

Participants in the prospective study were enrolled through a virtual design, were aged roughly 18 to 100 years, and lived in 24 United States geographic areas. Cohort assignment in the prospective study relied on participant-reported clinical history from a screening survey and a study questionnaire. ImmuneRACE Cohort 3 recovered participants were defined by two consecutive negative NP/OP PCR tests, healthcare professional clearance, or symptom resolution. In the prospective study, whole blood, serum and a nasopharyngeal or oropharyngeal swab were collected from each participant by mobile phlebotomists. Additional blood draws and questionnaires over a 2-month period could optionally be provided by prospective study participants. Before DNA extraction, blood samples from the prospective study were shipped at room temperature or frozen. To note about this clone: The target of this receptor is not known. No per-base quality is available; no much larger clone lies one base away.

The study at large found these results: How much clinical and demographic metadata was included differed by source and by participant, and the metadata was provided uncurated.

TCRbeta CDR3 regions were amplified from genomic DNA using the immunoSEQ Assay, a bias-controlled multiplex PCR. The authors' pipeline ran thus. The number of nucleated cells in each sample was estimated by amplification of reference gene primers within the assay. To quantify the absolute abundance of each unique TCRbeta CDR3 rearrangement, sequence reads were collapsed and filtered. For each sample, productive Simpson clonality was calculated as the square root of Simpson's diversity index over productive rearrangements. This is the immuneACCESS table as TCRdb keeps it, with only in-frame sequences that have V and J called. A part of the clones is gone; compared with another copy, unresolved V genes explain less than half, and the rest is unexplained. The DNA gave D and trimming, while V, J and clone size come from that table. Present in this sample are 360,000 or so clones, over 80% of which were seen just once. The ten biggest clones cover around 5.1% of the sample.

The sequencing sample was made of PBMCs or T cells enriched from blood (not recorded which). The sequence derives from a woman in her forties or fifties who had recovered from COVID-19.

The DNA reads as follows: TGTGCTAGTGGTTTAGGGACATTCCCAAATGAAAAACTGTTTTTT. This sequence encodes CASGLGTFPNEKLFF. The chain employs TRBV12-5 and TRBJ1-4, and perhaps TRBD1 as D gene, on 6 matching bases. The germline V gene specifies LGHNT as CDR1 and FRNRAP as CDR2. From its cysteine to its phenylalanine, the CDR3 spans 15 amino acids. The sequence is cut down to CDR3 DNA, 45 bases in frame from base 1. The V end loses 3 bases and the J end loses 5 bases, and a stretch of 13 bases separates them.